The present T cell receptor (beta chain) was sequenced within a study of CD8 T cells in Susac syndrome. With random hexamers, reverse transcription was performed on about 0.5 to 1 ug of RNA. immunoSEQ multiplex PCR amplified TCR beta CDR3 across 54 Vbeta, 13 Jbeta. Via MiXCR, TCRdb re-called the immunoSEQ multiplex PCR reads, giving one row per CDR3 protein. The repertoire holds roughly 140,000 distinct CDR3 sequences, with nearly 97% as singletons. Sequencing of TCR beta was performed on blood CD8+ T cells and on blood CD4+ T cells. In the multiple sclerosis control group, patients were treatment-naive and had stable or active relapsing-remitting disease. The CD8+ and CD4+ T cells were isolated magnetically using a negative isolation approach, whereas the TEMRA cells were enriched by FACS. V gave up 5 bases and J gave up 7 bases, with 17 bases separating them. This CDR3 is 14 amino acids long. The germline CDR1 and CDR2 sequences are LNHDA and SQIVND (reference sequence).

The sample taken for sequencing was CD8+ T cells from PBMCs. This chain joins TRBV19 and TRBJ1-1; tentatively, D is TRBD1 (5 bases). The receptor comes from a human donor with multiple sclerosis. The CDR3 DNA follows: TGTGCCAGTAGTCCCGGGGCTATGGGGTTTGAAGCTTTCTTT. This gives the protein CASSPGAMGFEAFF.